A single sample gave rise to the 14 T cell receptor beta chains below, sequenced in a study of vaccination and CD4 T cells after COVID-19 (dated by TCRdb to 2022 to 2024). In the paper's terms, the treatment or condition label means: roughly 10-day PBMC culture with coronavirus spike peptide pools or control peptides (ViraFEST assay). These receptors are not linked to any known antigen. Library construction relied on PCR. TCRdb records Illumina iSeq 100 as the sequencer. At the Johns Hopkins FTIC core, DNA from the cultured CD4+ T cells underwent TCR sequencing with the Oncomine TCR Beta short-read assay. TCRdb applied fastp at Q25 and MiXCR to the public reads, then kept only in-frame beta chains. Each CDR3 protein gets just one entry, which takes the most common genes and DNA from the rows behind it. In this sample the table shows more than 3,000 distinct CDR3 sequences, 40% to 50% of which occur a single time. 47% of the sample rests with the top ten.

What was sequenced was CD4+ T cells from blood, cultured in vitro. The receptors were sampled from a human donor who had recovered from COVID-19.

Here the CDR3 reads CASSPTPGGGEPQHF. The DNA of the CDR3 is TGTGCCAGCAGCCCAACCCCCGGGGGAGGCGAACCCCAGCATTTT. This chain joins TRBV5-6 and TRBJ1-5, with D maybe TRBD1 (5 bases). In germline, CDR1 is SGHDT, CDR2 YYEEEE. The CDR3 covers 15 residues. Trimming took 4 bases from V and 10 from J, leaving 21 bases between them.

This clonotype was seen more than once but under ten times. V usage is TRBV20-1 and J usage is TRBJ2-3, with TRBD2 matching 10 bases. There are 18 residues in the CDR3. V gave up 1 base and J gave up 2 bases; unmatched junction bases: 12. Per the germline V gene, CDR1 is DFQATT and CDR2 is SNEGSKA (reference sequence). DNA of the CDR3: TGCAGTGCTAGAGTACCCTACGGACTAGCGGAAAACACAGATACGCAGTATTTT. As protein: CSARVPYGLAENTDTQYF.

In its sample, this clonotype was seen a few times. Mismatch with germline at one junction end may stem from a read error. This chain joins TRBV20-1 and TRBJ1-1; D is unresolved. CDR3 length: 12 residues. Per the germline V gene, CDR1 is DFQATT and CDR2 is SNEGSKA (reference sequence). The CDR3 nucleotides are TGCAGTGCGAGAGATGTGAACACTGAAGCTTTCTTT. Amino acids: CSARDVNTEAFF.

This clonotype occurred once. This chain uses TRBV7-2 with TRBJ2-4; D may be TRBD1 or TRBD2 (5 bases each). The length of the CDR3 is 14 residues. Germline CDR1 and CDR2: SGHTA and FQGNSA. Trimming shortened V by 0 bases and J by 8 bases, and 11 bases separated the two germline ends. This chain's CDR3 is CASSLARWGHIQYF. CDR3 DNA sequence: TGTGCCAGCAGCTTAGCTAGATGGGGACACATTCAGTACTTC.

Here the CDR3 reads CASSYSYQGGETQYF. CDR3 DNA sequence: TGTGCCAGCAGTTACTCTTACCAGGGCGGGGAGACCCAGTACTTC. V and J are TRBV6-5 and TRBJ2-5; D assignment may be TRBD1 or TRBD2 (5 bases each). V lost 0 bases to trimming and J lost 5 bases, with 13 bases between them. CDR1 and CDR2 (germline): MNHEY, SVGAGI. CDR3 length equals 15 residues.

The chain carries TRBV21-1 and TRBJ2-7; the tabulated D call, TRBD1, remains unverified against the DNA. TRBV21-1 is a recognized pseudogene. The length of the CDR3 is 17 residues. CDR3 bases: TGTGCCAGCAGCGAGTCGAATGGCCCGGGGGAGTCTTACGAGCAGTACTTC. Translated, it gives CASSESNGPGESYEQYF.

In its sample, this clonotype was seen a few times. The gene calls are TRBV20-1 and TRBJ2-5, with a tentative D call TRBD2 (5 bases). Trimming stripped 4 bases from V and 4 bases from J, with 16 bases between. Germline V CDR1 and CDR2: DFQATT, SNEGSKA (reference sequence). The CDR3 runs 14 residues. CDR3 coding DNA: TGCAGTGCTACCCGCGAGGGCCCCGGAGAGACCCAGTACTTC. Its protein product is CSATREGPGETQYF.

The rearrangement joins TRBV29-1 to TRBJ2-2; D gene ambiguous. Per germline, CDR1 SQVTM and CDR2 ANQGSEA. This CDR3 is built from 12 residues. V dropped 8 bases and J dropped 4 bases, with 11 bases sitting between them. CDR3 nucleotide sequence: TGCAGCTATGAAGGGCCCACCGGGGAGCTGTTTTTT. This sequence encodes CSYEGPTGELFF.

This clonotype is large in the sample. The chain links TRBV21-1 to TRBJ2-7; TRBD1, the D gene given by the table, was not confirmed from the DNA. TRBV21-1 is a listed pseudogene. The CDR3 contains 14 residues. CDR3: CASSKAGQFWEQYF. CDR3 bases: TGTGCCAGCAGCAAGGCAGGACAGTTTTGGGAGCAGTACTTC.

CDR3 residues: CASSVEAWDNEQFF. The CDR3 region has the DNA TGTGCCAGCAGCGTAGAGGCGTGGGACAATGAGCAGTTCTTC. V is TRBV9 and J is TRBJ2-1, with unresolved D. CDR3 length equals 14 residues. Germline V CDR1 and CDR2: SGDLS, YYNGEE. With 0 bases removed from V and 5 bases from J, the gap between germline ends came to 9 bases.

This clonotype showed up just a few times. The V gene is TRBV20-1, the J gene TRBJ2-7; D may be TRBD2 (5 bases). V was trimmed by 4 bases and J by 0 bases, leaving 10 bases between them. This CDR3 comprises 13 residues. Germline V gives CDR1 DFQATT, CDR2 SNEGSKA (reference sequence). CDR3 nucleotides: TGCAGTGCTACCGGACTGGACTCCTACGAGCAGTACTTC. Residues: CSATGLDSYEQYF.

The chain recombines TRBV2 with TRBJ1-2; D not resolved. Germline V gene lookup returns CDR1 SNHLY and CDR2 FYNNEI. Trimming removed 1 base from V and 3 bases from J, with 9 bases in between. The CDR3 totals 14 residues. CDR3 sequence (DNA): TGTGCCAGCAGTGAAGAAATGGTTTACTATGGCTACACCTTC. The encoded protein is CASSEEMVYYGYTF.

V usage is TRBV4-2 and J usage is TRBJ2-4; TRBD1 matches 7 bases. V lost 1 base and J lost 4; bases outside the gene matches: 4. The CDR3 totals 15 residues. In germline, CDR1 is LGHNA, CDR2 YNFKEQ. The CDR3 here is CASSQADRRKNIQYF. CDR3 bases: TGTGCCAGCAGCCAAGCGGACAGGAGAAAAAACATTCAGTACTTC.

The J gene is TRBJ1-2, the V gene TRBV20-1; perhaps TRBD1 as D (6 bases). The V and J ends lost 6 bases and 1 base respectively, with 12 bases between them. This CDR3 region has 13 residues. Germline V CDR1 and CDR2: DFQATT, SNEGSKA (reference sequence). The DNA for the CDR3 is TGCAGTGCGGAAGAGGGGGGTAACTATGGCTACACCTTC. Translated: CSAEEGGNYGYTF.